Listed here are 6 T cell receptor beta chains from one sample, sequenced in a study of shared clonotypes between healthy human individuals. TCRdb's table, derived via immunoSEQ multiplex PCR, lists solely in-frame clones and lacks some. The sample has approximately 2.5 million clones, over 85% seen once. Material for sequencing was naive CD4+ T cells from PBMCs. The subset is: CD45RA+ positively selected. These receptors came from a man between 18 and 35 years old in good health. Some clones in this sample may be carry-over from other donors' samples.

The chain links TRBV7-3 to TRBJ2-5, with D hard to call. CDR3 length: 13 amino acids. Trimming removed 4 bases from V and 7 bases from J, with 13 bases in between. Germline V CDR1 and CDR2: SGHTA, FQGTGA. The CDR3 spells CASSSDPSGTQYF. CDR3 bases: TGTGCCAGCAGCTCTGATCCCTCGGGGACCCAGTACTTC.

The gene calls are TRBV29-1 and TRBJ1-1, with D unresolved. Germline V gene sequence: CDR1 SQVTM, CDR2 ANQGSEA. Trimming took 0 bases from V and 5 from J, leaving 13 bases between them. This CDR3 is 14 amino acids long. DNA of the CDR3: TGCAGCGTTGAAGATGATGTCTGGGCGACTGAAGCTTTCTTT. Its protein is CSVEDDVWATEAFF.

This sequence joins TRBV7-8 and TRBJ2-1; 10 bases match TRBD2. The V gene end was trimmed by 4 bases and the J gene end by 6 bases; junction bases not matched to a gene: 6. Germline CDR1 reads SGHVS; CDR2 reads FQNEAQ. CDR3 length: 15 residues. The CDR3 reads CASSSPSGRANEQFF. Here the CDR3 DNA reads TGTGCCAGCAGCTCTCCAAGCGGGAGGGCCAATGAGCAGTTCTTC.

The chain recombines TRBV19 with TRBJ1-2; D is undetermined. Germline V gene sequence: CDR1 LNHDA, CDR2 SQIVND (reference sequence). V was pared by 3 bases and J by 3 bases, with 8 bases between. This CDR3 has 13 residues. DNA of the CDR3: TGTGCCAGTAGTATTCGGGCGTACTATGGCTACACCTTC. Amino acid sequence: CASSIRAYYGYTF.

V is TRBV28 and J is TRBJ1-2; tentative D call: TRBD1 (6 bases). The V gene's germline CDR1 is MDHEN and CDR2 SYDVKM. The V gene lost 6 bases and the J gene lost 8 bases, with 16 bases spanning the gap. CDR3 length: 13 amino acids. The CDR3 region has the DNA TGTGCCAGCAGCTCACCAGGGGTACAAGGCTACACCTTC. Its translation: CASSSPGVQGYTF.

This clone was seen more than once but under ten times. The genes are TRBV4-2 and TRBJ2-2; 7 positions agree with TRBD2. The germline CDR1 and CDR2 sequences are LGHNA and YNFKEQ. The CDR3 is 13 amino acids. The junction had 7 bases not matched to a gene; V was cut back by 8 bases and J by 7 bases. This CDR3 reads CASGRRENGELFF. The CDR3, as DNA: TGTGCCAGCGGCCGGCGGGAGAACGGGGAGCTGTTTTTT.